Sequencing of this T cell receptor (beta chain) was carried out in a study of shared clonotypes between healthy human individuals. About the research overall: Per donor, three plates held CD4 naive cells, three held CD4 memory, two held CD8 naive and one held CD8 memory.

The protocol was immunoSEQ multiplex PCR, while the TCRdb copy is restricted to in-frame clones and leaves out a portion. The sample carries approximately 1,500,000 clones, 95% to 99% recorded once. CDR1 is SNHLY and CDR2 is FYNNEI in the germline V gene. The V and J ends lost 11 bases and 4 bases, in that order; junction bases with no gene match: 5. The CDR3 has 12 amino acids. The clonotype was recovered from a man in his thirties or forties in good health. This chain joins TRBV2 and TRBJ1-1; 9 bases are a match to TRBD1. What was sequenced was naive CD4+ T cells sorted from blood. This sample's subset: CD45RA+ positively selected. DNA of the CDR3: TGTGCCTGTGGACAGGGGTTCACTGAAGCTTTCTTT. Its translation: CACGQGFTEAFF.